These T cell receptor beta chains were read from a single sample in a study of a mutant IDH1 vaccine in newly diagnosed glioma. These receptors have no known antigen. The repertoire was sequenced with immunoSEQ multiplex PCR; TCRdb's copy has only in-frame clones and lacks some. The sample has tens of thousands of clones, roughly 80% seen once. The material sequenced was PBMCs, taken from a glioma patient whose treatment included an IDH1 peptide vaccine. These receptors all come from a man aged 18 to 30 with glioma. Some clones in this sample may be carry-over from other donors' samples. Both conserved end residues are part of each CDR3. Each record gives: J gene, V gene, clone size, CDR3 protein. Clone size, where shown, is once, few, many, or a class for clones that have expanded.

>TRBJ1-1|TRBV28|few
CASSFSGGQNTEAFF
>TRBJ1-1|TRBV4-1|once
CASSQDRWGVYGNSEAFF
>TRBJ1-2|TRBV29-1|.
CSVLADRVRGYTF
>TRBJ2-5|TRBV27|.
CASSVRGETQYF
>TRBJ1-4|TRBV14|.
CASSQRTGTGNEKLFF
>TRBJ2-7|TRBV7-9|.
CASSLVASPHEQYF
>TRBJ1-1|TRBV30|few
CAWKPWGTEAFF
>TRBJ2-7|TRBV18|.
CASSPIEERPYEQYF
>TRBJ1-2|TRBV25-1|few
CASSEPGQGNYGYTF
>TRBJ1-1|TRBV7-8|few
CASSPQGAVNTEAFF
>TRBJ1-5|TRBV6-5|.
CASSQKGGVAQHF
>TRBJ2-7|TRBV6-5|.
CASSMTGGEQYF
>TRBJ1-1|TRBV10-3|.
CAISEGLGQGANTEAFF
>TRBJ1-2|TRBV5-4|.
CASSLEQGRAGYTF
>TRBJ1-5|TRBV7-9|.
CASSLGGRSNQPQHF
>TRBJ1-5|TRBV28|.
CASTWRFNQPQHF
>TRBJ1-2|TRBV19|.
CASSLDRGQYGYTF
>TRBJ2-5|TRBV7-2|.
CASSLQASRETQYF
>TRBJ2-3|TRBV2|.
CASSRNSGGPTDTQYF
>TRBJ1-6|TRBV4-3|.
CASSQAAGQGNSPLHF
>TRBJ1-2|TRBV2|.
CASSARDRGWDGYTF
>TRBJ2-3|TRBV10-3|.
CAISDSGPTQYF
>TRBJ2-7|TRBV6-1|once
CASSAARGSYEQYF
>TRBJ2-7|TRBV5-1|.
CASSFGHEQYF
>TRBJ1-2|TRBV2|.
CASSAEQPYGYTF
>TRBJ2-1|TRBV19|few
CASSFHRGTSTNEQFF
>TRBJ1-1|TRBV5-8|.
CASSGVEAFF
>TRBJ2-3|TRBV6-5|.
CASSLTGGATDTQYF
>TRBJ2-7|TRBV6-6|.
CASTDGGVYEQYF
>TRBJ1-6|TRBV7-9|.
CASSLGRTVSSYNSPLHF
>TRBJ1-4|TRBV19|.
CASSTEAGQVNEKLFF
>TRBJ1-4|TRBV6-6|once
CASRRRDNEKLFF
>TRBJ1-5|TRBV7-2|.
CASSLVWGQPQHF
>TRBJ1-1|TRBV6-6|.
CASSYSSNTEAFF
>TRBJ2-3|TRBV6-1|.
CASSGVGPDTQYF